This T cell receptor beta chain was observed in a study of OX40 agonist ivuxolimab in advanced cancers. Study results and limitations: CD4+ T cells averaged fewer expanded clones than CD8+ T cells.

The table came from immunoSEQ multiplex PCR; TCRdb's copy has only in-frame clones and leaves some out. Of approximately 26,000 clones in the sample, more than 70% are singletons; the top ten hold about 26%. Only a few counts were recorded for this clone. Its antigen is not identified. The same CDR3 also results from other DNA sequences found in this sample. V lost 0 bases and J 7 bases, leaving 10 bases between the germline ends. Germline V lookup: CDR1 SGHVS, CDR2 FNYEAQ. The CDR3 totals 13 residues. This TCR was recovered from an adult with an advanced solid tumor such as melanoma, head and neck, liver or kidney cancer. The sequencing used CD4+ or CD8+ T cells sorted from blood, collected in a trial of the OX40 agonist ivuxolimab. The rearrangement uses TRBV7-6 and TRBJ2-7, with D possibly TRBD1 on 5 matching bases. CDR3 protein: CASSLAGSGEQYF. CDR3 nucleotide sequence: TGTGCCAGCAGCTTAGCCGGGTCAGGGGAGCAGTACTTC.